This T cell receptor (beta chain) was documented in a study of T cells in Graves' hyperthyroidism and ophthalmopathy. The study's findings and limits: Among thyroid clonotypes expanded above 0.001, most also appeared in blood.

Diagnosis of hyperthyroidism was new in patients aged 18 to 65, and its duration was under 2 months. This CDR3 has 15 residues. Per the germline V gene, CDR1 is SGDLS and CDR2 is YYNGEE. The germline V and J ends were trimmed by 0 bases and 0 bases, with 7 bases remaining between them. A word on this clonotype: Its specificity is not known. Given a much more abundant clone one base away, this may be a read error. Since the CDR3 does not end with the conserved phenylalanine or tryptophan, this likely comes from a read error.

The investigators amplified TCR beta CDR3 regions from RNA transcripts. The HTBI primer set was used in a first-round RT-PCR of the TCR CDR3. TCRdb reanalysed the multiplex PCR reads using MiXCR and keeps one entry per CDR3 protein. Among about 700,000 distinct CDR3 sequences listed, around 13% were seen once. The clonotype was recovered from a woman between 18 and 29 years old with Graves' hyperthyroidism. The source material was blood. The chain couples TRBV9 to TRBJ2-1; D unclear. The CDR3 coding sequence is TGTGCCAGCAGCGTAGCGGCCCGCTCCTACAATGAGCAGTTCTTA. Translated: CASSVAARSYNEQFL.